Following are 28 T cell receptor beta chains from one sample sequenced in a study of T cell responses to AZD1222 COVID-19 vaccine. The repertoire was sequenced with immunoSEQ multiplex PCR; TCRdb's copy has only in-frame clones and lacks some. Of 130,000 to 150,000 clones listed, approximately 90% are singletons. The sequences come from peripheral blood, collected 28 days after the second AZD1222 dose. These receptor sequences come from an adult who received the AZD1222 COVID-19 vaccine.

The chain uses TRBV12-5 and TRBJ1-1; no definite D call. V lost 5 bases to trimming and J lost 7 bases, with 14 bases between them. CDR3 length equals 13 residues. CDR1 and CDR2 (germline): LGHNT, FRNRAP. In nucleotides, the CDR3 is TGTGCTAGTGGTCCCCCCGGCGGGATTGAAGCTTTCTTT. It codes for CASGPPGGIEAFF.

Here the CDR3 reads CASSRVLAGGPVNEQFF. The CDR3 DNA follows: TGCGCCAGCAGCCGCGTTTTAGCGGGAGGGCCTGTCAATGAGCAGTTCTTC. The rearrangement links TRBV5-1 to TRBJ2-1; 11 bases map to TRBD2. Germline loops: CDR1 SGHRS, CDR2 YFSETQ. The CDR3 spans 17 residues. Germline trimming cut 4 bases from V and 6 bases from J; bases unmatched to any gene: 12. The full variable domain, rest sourced from reference TRBV5-1 and TRBJ2-1, is KAGVTQTPRYLIKTRGQQVTLSCSPISGHRSVSWYQQTPGQGLQFLFEYFSETQRNKGNFPGRFSGRQFSNSRSEMNVSTLELGDSALYLCASSRVLAGGPVNEQFFGPGTRLTVL.

Turning to this clone: In the same sample, other DNA sequences code for this CDR3. The V and J genes are TRBV6-1 and TRBJ1-2, with D possibly matching TRBD1 (5 bases). The CDR3 extends over 13 amino acids. Germline V CDR1 and CDR2: MNHNS, SASEGT. The V end was cut by 2 bases, the J end by 3 bases, with 7 bases between. The CDR3 is CASSEQGDYGYTF. CDR3 DNA: TGTGCCAGCAGTGAACAGGGTGACTATGGCTACACCTTC.

This chain uses TRBV7-2 with TRBJ2-3, with 9 positions matching TRBD2. The CDR3 loop spans 15 amino acids. Germline V gene sequence: CDR1 SGHTA, CDR2 FQGNSA. Losses at the gene ends were 3 bases for V and 4 bases for J; bases not matched to a gene: 5. CDR3: CASSFLGLAADTQYF. In DNA form, the CDR3 reads TGTGCCAGCAGCTTTCTGGGACTAGCTGCAGATACGCAGTATTTT.

The gene calls are TRBV7-6 and TRBJ2-3; 9 nucleotides align to TRBD2. Germline CDR1 is SGHVS and CDR2 is FNYEAQ. This CDR3 spans 17 amino acids. V gave up 2 bases and J gave up 1 base; unmatched junction bases: 7. The CDR3 here is CASSLRPSGVGTDTQYF. The CDR3 coding sequence is TGTGCCAGCAGCTTAAGACCTAGCGGGGTAGGCACAGATACGCAGTATTTT.

The chain combines TRBV7-9 with TRBJ1-2; a weak D match, TRBD1 (5 bases). Trimming stripped 1 base from V and 0 bases from J, with 9 bases between. CDR1 is SEHNR, CDR2 FQNEAQ, per germline (reference sequence). CDR3 length: 15 residues. The CDR3 DNA reads TGTGCCAGCAGCTTAGACGGGGCCACTAACTATGGCTACACCTTC. Residues: CASSLDGATNYGYTF.

The CDR3 loop reads CAWSVPVGGQPQHF. As DNA, the CDR3 is TGTGCCTGGAGTGTACCAGTAGGGGGTCAGCCCCAGCATTTT. The chain has TRBV30 and TRBJ1-5, with TRBD1 as a possible D gene (6 bases). CDR1 is GTSNPN, CDR2 SVGIG, per germline (reference sequence). The CDR3 sequence is 14 residues long. V gave up 0 bases and J gave up 6 bases, with 12 bases separating them.

The rearrangement uses TRBV6-6 and TRBJ1-2; 9 nucleotides agree with TRBD1. The germline V gene has CDR1 MNHNY and CDR2 SVGAGI (reference sequence). Germline trimming cut 5 bases from V and 2 bases from J; bases unmatched to any gene: 9. This CDR3 is built from 16 residues. The CDR3 DNA reads as TGTGCCAGCAGTACGCTCGGGACAGGGACCAACTATGGCTACACCTTC. It specifies CASSTLGTGTNYGYTF.

V and J are TRBV12-3 or TRBV12-4 and TRBJ1-1; D gene ambiguous. V lost 1 base, J lost 6 bases, and 6 bases lay in between. This CDR3 is 12 amino acids long. The CDR3 spells CASSLGVAEAFF. CDR3 nucleotide sequence: TGTGCCAGCAGTTTAGGAGTTGCTGAAGCTTTCTTT.

V usage is TRBV7-7 and J usage is TRBJ2-3, with TRBD1 matching over 7 bases. CDR1 and CDR2 from the germline V gene are SSHAT and FNYEAQ (reference sequence). Unmatched junction bases numbered 2, after V lost 5 bases and J lost 3 bases. The CDR3 covers 13 residues. CDR3 protein: CASSQQGTDTQYF. CDR3 sequence (DNA): TGTGCCAGCAGCCAACAGGGGACAGATACGCAGTATTTT. Together with reference TRBV7-7 and TRBJ2-3, the CDR3 gives the full variable domain: GAGVSQSPRYKVTKRGQDVTLRCDPISSHATLYWYQQALGQGPEFLTYFNYEAQPDKSGLPSDRFSAERPEGSISTLTIQRTEQRDSAMYRCASSQQGTDTQYFGPGTRLTVL.

The rearrangement joins TRBV19 to TRBJ1-1; possible D gene TRBD1, 5 bases. This CDR3 is built from 14 residues. The germline CDR1 and CDR2 sequences are LNHDA and SQIVND (reference sequence). V gave up 1 base and J gave up 6 bases, with 12 bases separating them. CDR3 in DNA: TGTGCCAGTAGTATAGGGGGTGTGGGGGCTGAAGCTTTCTTT. It translates to CASSIGGVGAEAFF.

This clone was picked up one time. The V gene is TRBV18, the J gene TRBJ1-5, with no clear D. Trimming left V 3 bases short and J 4 bases short, with 7 bases between. From germline, CDR1 is KGHSH and CDR2 LQKENI. This CDR3 is 13 amino acids long. DNA of the CDR3: TGTGCCAGCTCACCTGGAGTAAATCAGCCCCAGCATTTT. Translation gives CASSPGVNQPQHF.

For this clone: The sample carries other DNA sequences with the same CDR3. This rearrangement joins TRBV24-1 to TRBJ1-5, with no clear D. CDR3 length: 14 residues. V lost 3 bases to trimming and J lost 0 bases, with 5 bases between them. Germline CDR1 reads KGHDR; CDR2 reads SFDVKD. The CDR3 spells CATSDRNSNQPQHF. In DNA, the CDR3 is TGTGCCACCAGTGATCGTAATAGCAATCAGCCCCAGCATTTT.

The genes are TRBV27 and TRBJ1-6, with D hard to call. Germline loops: CDR1 MNHEY, CDR2 SMNVEV (reference sequence). Trimming cost V 2 bases and J 7 bases, with 9 bases left between them. CDR3 length: 14 residues. The CDR3 spells CASSLSSPNSPLHF. The CDR3 DNA reads TGTGCCAGCAGTTTAAGTTCCCCCAATTCACCCCTCCACTTT.

The gene calls are TRBV5-6 and TRBJ2-5; either TRBD1 or TRBD2 may fit D (6 bases each). The germline CDR1 and CDR2 sequences are SGHDT and YYEEEE. The V gene lost 2 bases and the J gene lost 0 bases, with 17 bases spanning the gap. CDR3 length: 17 residues. CDR3 residues: CASSFLVAEGDQETQYF. CDR3 coding DNA: TGTGCCAGCAGCTTCCTGGTTGCGGAGGGGGACCAAGAGACCCAGTACTTC.

V and J are TRBV2 and TRBJ1-2, with TRBD1 matching over 8 bases. The germline gives CDR1 SNHLY, CDR2 FYNNEI. CDR3 length equals 14 residues. V was pared by 3 bases and J by 4 bases, with 4 bases of the junction left unmatched. CDR3 loop: CASSDETGGYGYTF. The CDR3, as DNA: TGTGCCAGCAGTGACGAAACAGGGGGCTATGGCTACACCTTC. Drawing the rest from reference TRBV2 and TRBJ1-2, the complete variable domain is EPEVTQTPSHQVTQMGQEVILRCVPISNHLYFYWYRQILGQKVEFLVSFYNNEISEKSEIFDDQFSVERPDGSNFTLKIRSTKLEDSAMYFCASSDETGGYGYTFGSGTRLTVV.

The chain has TRBV6-5 and TRBJ1-2; perhaps TRBD1 as D (6 bases). Trimming pared 2 bases from V and 6 bases from J, leaving 16 bases between. Germline CDR1 is MNHEY and CDR2 is SVGAGI. The CDR3 runs 15 residues. As DNA, the CDR3 is TGTGCCAGCAGTTACAACAGGGTGGATAGGAATGGCTACACCTTC. It specifies CASSYNRVDRNGYTF.

V gene TRBV6-6 combines with J gene TRBJ1-4; 9 bases match TRBD1. The CDR3 covers 14 residues. The germline V gene encodes CDR1 MNHNY and CDR2 SVGAGI (reference sequence). With 6 bases clipped from V and 4 bases from J, the junction kept 3 bases outside the gene matches. This chain's CDR3 is CASSQTGGNEKLFF. The CDR3, as DNA: TGTGCCAGCAGCCAGACAGGGGGTAATGAAAAACTGTTTTTT.

The rearrangement joins TRBV7-9 to TRBJ1-6; tentative D call: TRBD1 (5 bases). Germline loops: CDR1 SEHNR, CDR2 FQNEAQ (reference sequence). V dropped 1 base and J dropped 10 bases, with 14 bases sitting between them. The CDR3 is 15 amino acids. CDR3 nucleotide sequence: TGTGCCAGCAGCTTAGTTGGGGGTGTGGGGTCACCCCTCCACTTT. Translating it yields CASSLVGGVGSPLHF. The full variable domain, with the rest looked up from reference TRBV7-9 and TRBJ1-6, is DTGVSQNPRHKITKRGQNVTFRCDPISEHNRLYWYRQTLGQGPEFLTYFQNEAQLEKSRLLSDRFSAERPKGSFSTLEIQRTEQGDSAMYLCASSLVGGVGSPLHFGNGTRLTVT.

V is TRBV2 and J is TRBJ2-2, with a weak D call TRBD2 (6 bases). V lost 6 bases, J lost 0 bases, and 11 bases lay in between. The germline V gene has CDR1 SNHLY and CDR2 FYNNEI. The CDR3 totals 15 residues. This CDR3 reads CASRGGNANTGELFF. DNA of the CDR3: TGTGCCAGCAGAGGCGGGAATGCGAACACCGGGGAGCTGTTTTTT.

This rearrangement joins TRBV9 to TRBJ2-1; 8 bases map to TRBD2. V was pared by 0 bases and J by 7 bases, with 3 bases of the junction left unmatched. The CDR3 has 14 amino acids. The germline V gene has CDR1 SGDLS and CDR2 YYNGEE. The CDR3 sequence is CASSVAGGRNEQFF. For the CDR3, the DNA is TGTGCCAGCAGCGTAGCGGGAGGGCGGAATGAGCAGTTCTTC.

The V gene is TRBV7-9, the J gene TRBJ2-1; 7 bases are a match to TRBD2. V shed 5 bases and J 2 bases; nucleotides not matched to a gene: 9. CDR3 length: 16 amino acids. Germline-derived CDR1 and CDR2 are SEHNR and FQNEAQ (reference sequence). DNA of the CDR3: TGTGCCAGCAGCCTCAGTCTAGCGGCTGCCTACAATGAGCAGTTCTTC. It codes for CASSLSLAAAYNEQFF.

The chain uses TRBV6-5 and TRBJ1-1, with D possibly TRBD1 on 5 matching bases. Trimming shortened V by 6 bases and J by 4 bases, and 15 bases separated the two germline ends. The CDR3 is 14 residues long. Germline CDR1 and CDR2: MNHEY and SVGAGI. The CDR3 bases are TGTGCCAGCAGGACGGGGACCAAAGGCACTGAAGCTTTCTTT. Protein: CASRTGTKGTEAFF.

The chain recombines TRBV6-5 with TRBJ1-1; D gene unclear. V lost 5 bases to trimming and J lost 2 bases, with 15 bases between them. The CDR3 has 15 amino acids. Germline CDR1 reads MNHEY; CDR2 reads SVGAGI. In DNA, the CDR3 is TGTGCCAGCAGTACCCCCAGCCGGGGAAACACTGAAGCTTTCTTT. As protein: CASSTPSRGNTEAFF.

The rearrangement joins TRBV5-6 to TRBJ2-5, with D perhaps matching TRBD1 (6 bases). Germline assignment: CDR1 SGHDT and CDR2 YYEEEE. The V end was cut by 2 bases, the J end by 1 base, with 15 bases between. The CDR3 runs to 16 residues. This CDR3 reads CASSLIGGQRQETQYF. In DNA form, the CDR3 reads TGTGCCAGCAGCTTAATCGGCGGACAGCGCCAAGAGACCCAGTACTTC.

The chain joins TRBV5-6 to TRBJ1-1; 8 bases are shared with TRBD1. The trim removed 5 bases at V and 6 bases at J, leaving 9 bases unmatched. The CDR3 has 14 residues. Germline values: CDR1 SGHDT, CDR2 YYEEEE. CDR3 DNA: TGTGCCAGCAGTTCCCATTCAGGGGGCCCTGAAGCTTTCTTT. Translated: CASSSHSGGPEAFF.

The genes are TRBV5-1 and TRBJ2-5, with D perhaps matching TRBD1 (6 bases). Germline CDR1 SGHRS, CDR2 YFSETQ. The CDR3 length is 16 residues. V shed 0 bases and J shed 5 bases, with 17 bases lying between them. CDR3 in DNA: TGCGCCAGCAGCTTGGTCGTGACAGGTGTCCTCGAGACCCAGTACTTC. Its protein is CASSLVVTGVLETQYF.

The rearrangement uses TRBV19 and TRBJ2-1; D possibly uses TRBD1 or TRBD2 (6 bases each). The CDR3 runs 15 residues. Germline V lookup: CDR1 LNHDA, CDR2 SQIVND (reference sequence). Trimming cost V 5 bases and J 9 bases, with 20 bases left between them. The CDR3 protein is CASSQPGALVGEQFF. CDR3 nucleotides: TGTGCCAGTAGTCAACCGGGGGCACTAGTGGGTGAGCAGTTCTTC.